This passage covers 28 T cell receptor beta chains from one sample sequenced in a study of T cell repertoires in cytomegalovirus infection. MiXCR was run by TCRdb on the reads, yielding one entry per CDR3 protein. Of about half a million distinct CDR3 sequences in the sample, around 30% were seen once. These receptors' antigens are unknown. This material consisted of cultured PBMCs, taken from culture after CMV antigen stimulation. The source is a human donor in good health (CMV status not recorded). Some clones in this sample may be carry-over from other donors' samples.

This clonotype has more than one count but fewer than ten. J is TRBJ1-2 and V is TRBV4-1; possible D gene TRBD1, 6 bases. This CDR3 comprises 14 residues. CDR1 is MGHRA, CDR2 YSYEKL, per germline. V shed 4 bases and J shed 4 bases, with 13 bases lying between them. CDR3 sequence: CASSPWTEAYGYTF. CDR3 sequence (DNA): TGCGCCAGCAGCCCTTGGACAGAAGCCTATGGCTACACCTTC.

In its sample, this clonotype was seen many times. The chain recombines TRBV7-2 with TRBJ2-7, with D perhaps matching TRBD1 (6 bases). Germline CDR1 and CDR2: SGHTA and FQGNSA. The CDR3 is 13 amino acids. The V end was cut by 5 bases, the J end by 2 bases, with 10 bases between. CDR3 loop: CASSTGITYEQYF. For the CDR3, the DNA is TGTGCCAGCAGCACAGGGATTACCTACGAGCAGTACTTC.

This clonotype has just a few counts. V and J are TRBV6-5 and TRBJ2-3; the D call may be TRBD1 or TRBD2 (5 bases each). The CDR3 spans 15 residues. CDR1 MNHEY and CDR2 SVGAGI come from the germline V gene. V was shortened by 2 bases and J by 0 bases, with 9 bases between the two germline ends. In nucleotides, the CDR3 is TGTGCCAGCAGTTACGGGGGATCTAGCACAGATACGCAGTATTTT. It translates to CASSYGGSSTDTQYF.

In its sample, this clonotype was seen once. The chain employs TRBV20-1 and TRBJ2-1, with D perhaps matching TRBD2 (5 bases). Trimming shortened V by 5 bases and J by 12 bases, and 20 bases separated the two germline ends. The germline V gene encodes CDR1 DFQATT and CDR2 SNEGSKA (reference sequence). The CDR3 is 13 amino acids. The DNA for the CDR3 is TGCAGTGCTCCCGATCTAGCCCCAAGTGCGCAGTTCTTC. This encodes CSAPDLAPSAQFF.

This clonotype was counted a few times. The genes are TRBV6-5 and TRBJ2-3; 9 nucleotides agree with TRBD2. Germline values: CDR1 MNHEY, CDR2 SVGAGI. V lost 4 bases to trimming and J lost 5 bases; unmatched junction nucleotides: 7. The CDR3 covers 15 residues. The DNA of the CDR3 is TGTGCCAGCAGTTCCCATAGCGGGAGCGTAGATACGCAGTATTTT. Amino acids: CASSSHSGSVDTQYF.

This clonotype appeared a few times. The V gene is TRBV7-9, the J gene TRBJ2-3; D is possibly TRBD2 (5 bases). CDR1 is SEHNR, CDR2 FQNEAQ, per germline (reference sequence). Trimming removed 5 bases from V and 2 bases from J, with 14 bases in between. CDR3 size: 15 residues. The CDR3: CASSPSSGFTDTQYF. Written as DNA, the CDR3 is TGTGCCAGCAGCCCGAGCAGCGGTTTCACAGATACGCAGTATTTT.

There are a few counts of this clonotype. The gene calls are TRBV6-2 or TRBV6-3 and TRBJ2-1; the D gene is possibly TRBD2 (7 bases). Looked up from germline, CDR1 is MNHEY and CDR2 is SVGEGT. CDR3 size: 13 residues. V was cut by 8 bases and J by 8 bases, with 16 bases left in between. This chain's CDR3 is CASSLGRGDEQFF. In nucleotides, the CDR3 is TGTGCCAGCTCACTAGGGAGGGGGGATGAGCAGTTCTTC.

This clonotype occurred a few times. The junction departs from germline at one end; a sequencing error may be responsible. J is TRBJ2-1 and V is TRBV13, with 9 bases identical to TRBD1. This CDR3 is 15 amino acids long. Looked up from germline, CDR1 is PRHDT and CDR2 is FYEKMQ (reference sequence). The CDR3 protein is CASSPTGTGNNEQFF. The CDR3 nucleotides read TGCGCCAGCAGCCCCACCGGGACAGGGAACAATGAGCAGTTCTTC.

This clonotype was seen a few times. The chain joins TRBV6-5 to TRBJ2-3; 7 bases align to TRBD2. Unmatched junction bases numbered 14, after V lost 0 bases and J lost 14 bases. CDR3 length: 15 residues. CDR1 and CDR2 (germline): MNHEY, SVGAGI. The CDR3 protein is CASSYSGGSSPRRYF. CDR3 in DNA: TGTGCCAGCAGTTACTCCGGCGGGAGTTCGCCCCGACGGTATTTT.

This chain links TRBV7-8 with TRBJ2-7; 7 nucleotides align to TRBD2. This CDR3 is built from 16 residues. Germline trimming cut 5 bases from V and 1 base from J; bases unmatched to any gene: 11. Germline assignment: CDR1 SGHVS and CDR2 FQNEAQ. The CDR3 DNA reads TGTGCCAGCAGCCCGCGGAGCGGGACTGTATCCTACGAGCAGTACGTC. This gives the protein CASSPRSGTVSYEQYV.

This clonotype was observed a few times. This chain joins TRBV4-3 and TRBJ2-5; D is possibly TRBD2 (6 bases). The CDR3 runs 17 residues. V gave up 1 base and J gave up 2 bases, with 17 bases separating them. The germline V gene encodes CDR1 LGHNA and CDR2 YSLEER. In nucleotides, the CDR3 is TGCGCCAGCAGCCAAGGTGGTGGTTCGGCGGGACAAGAGACCCAGTACTTC. This sequence encodes CASSQGGGSAGQETQYF.

For this clonotype: One base away lies a much larger clone, so this may be a sequencing read error. The final CDR3 position lacks the conserved phenylalanine or tryptophan, pointing to a likely read error. This chain joins TRBV7-2 and TRBJ1-5; D is undetermined. CDR1 SGHTA and CDR2 FQGNSA come from the germline V gene. V lost 1 base to trimming and J lost 8 bases, with 6 bases between them. The CDR3 is 12 amino acids. The CDR3 here is CASSLVRKPQHL. Here the CDR3 DNA reads TGTGCCAGCAGCTTAGTCCGTAAGCCCCAGCATTTA.

This clonotype was recorded a few times. The chain couples TRBV7-8 to TRBJ1-1, with 7 bases aligning to TRBD1. The germline CDR1 and CDR2 sequences are SGHVS and FQNEAQ. The length of the CDR3 is 13 residues. V lost 5 bases to trimming and J lost 10 bases; unmatched junction nucleotides: 10. The CDR3, as DNA: TGTGCCAGCAGCACAGGGGTGGCCCCAGGAGCTTTCTTT. Its translation is CASSTGVAPGAFF.

As regards this clonotype: This may be a read error: a much more frequent sequence differs by one nucleotide. This sequence joins TRBV7-9 and TRBJ2-2; possibly TRBD2 for D (5 bases). The CDR3 consists of 15 residues. Germline V gives CDR1 SEHNR, CDR2 FQNEAQ (reference sequence). The CDR3 is CASSSTLKYTGVLFF. DNA of the CDR3: TGTGCCAGCAGCTCAACCCTTAAGTACACCGGGGTGCTGTTTTTT.

The rearrangement joins TRBV7-9 to TRBJ2-4; D may be TRBD1 (5 bases). Per the germline V gene, CDR1 is SEHNR and CDR2 is FQNEAQ (reference sequence). V lost 0 bases and J 2 bases, leaving 8 bases between the germline ends. This CDR3 region has 15 residues. CDR3 sequence (DNA): TGTGCCAGCAGCTTAGCGACAGCTACCAAAAACATTCAGTACTTC. It translates to CASSLATATKNIQYF.

There are many counts of this clonotype. The J gene is TRBJ1-2, the V gene TRBV7-2, with D hard to call. There are 14 residues in the CDR3. CDR1 and CDR2 from the germline V gene are SGHTA and FQGNSA. The V end was cut by 2 bases, the J end by 8 bases, with 15 bases between. The CDR3 here is CASSLSHSSGGYTF. As DNA, the CDR3 is TGTGCCAGCAGCTTATCCCACAGTTCGGGCGGCTACACCTTC.

J is TRBJ2-7 and V is TRBV6-6; tentative D call: TRBD2 (6 bases). Germline assignment: CDR1 MNHNY and CDR2 SVGAGI (reference sequence). V lost 6 bases, J lost 6 bases, and 15 bases lay in between. The CDR3 contains 13 residues. The chain's CDR3 is CASSSARAGEQYV. CDR3 coding DNA: TGTGCCAGCAGCTCAGCCAGAGCGGGCGAGCAGTACGTC.

The chain has TRBV19 and TRBJ1-1, with D possibly matching TRBD1 (5 bases). V was trimmed by 9 bases and J by 2 bases, leaving 22 bases between them. This CDR3 has 16 residues. Germline CDR1 and CDR2: LNHDA and SQIVND (reference sequence). The CDR3 is CASRGTRDWINTEAFF. DNA for the CDR3: TGTGCCAGCCGCGGAACCCGGGACTGGATAAACACTGAAGCTTTCTTT.

This clonotype was observed a handful of times. The V and J genes are TRBV10-3 and TRBJ2-3; 9 bases map to TRBD1. Germline CDR1 reads ENHRY; CDR2 reads SYGVKD. V shed 5 bases and J 3 bases; nucleotides not matched to a gene: 9. CDR3 length: 16 amino acids. CDR3 residues: CAISYLRDRVTDTQYF. The CDR3 DNA reads TGTGCCATCAGTTACCTGCGGGACAGGGTTACAGATACGCAGTATTTT.

This clonotype was detected ten times or more. The chain joins TRBV7-2 to TRBJ2-3, with D tentatively TRBD2 (6 bases). This CDR3 contains 16 residues. Trimming pared 2 bases from V and 4 bases from J, leaving 16 bases between. Germline V CDR1 and CDR2: SGHTA, FQGNSA. The CDR3 nucleotides are TGTGCCAGCAGCTTATTTCGACTAGTAGGTTCAGATACGCAGTATTTT. The encoded protein is CASSLFRLVGSDTQYF.

Only a few counts were recorded for this clonotype. V usage is TRBV7-2 and J usage is TRBJ2-5; a weak D match, TRBD2 (6 bases). CDR3 length: 16 amino acids. Trimming left V 5 bases short and J 4 bases short, with 20 bases between. Germline V CDR1 and CDR2: SGHTA, FQGNSA. This CDR3 reads CASSTPGAGASETQYF. CDR3 nucleotide sequence: TGTGCCAGCAGCACACCGGGAGCCGGGGCCTCAGAGACCCAGTACTTC.

This clonotype was recorded a few times. The chain recombines TRBV2 with TRBJ2-5, with D hard to call. The germline V gene has CDR1 SNHLY and CDR2 FYNNEI. CDR3 length: 15 residues. Trimming removed 4 bases at V and 5 bases at J, with 17 bases between. DNA for the CDR3: TGTGCCAGCAGTGGGCAGGTCCCCCGCCGGGAGACCCAGTACTTC. Its translation is CASSGQVPRRETQYF. The full variable domain, completed using reference TRBV2 and TRBJ2-5, is EPEVTQTPSHQVTQMGQEVILRCVPISNHLYFYWYRQILGQKVEFLVSFYNNEISEKSEIFDDQFSVERPDGSNFTLKIRSTKLEDSAMYFCASSGQVPRRETQYFGPGTRLLVL.

This chain connects TRBV7-9 to TRBJ2-1; 9 nucleotides line up with TRBD2. CDR3 length: 16 residues. V lost 5 bases and J lost 6; bases outside the gene matches: 11. Germline V CDR1 and CDR2: SEHNR, FQNEAQ (reference sequence). The CDR3 coding sequence is TGTGCCAGCAGCCTGACCGGGACTAGCTACATCAATGAGCAGTTCTTC. Protein product: CASSLTGTSYINEQFF. The variable domain in full, completed from reference TRBV7-9 and TRBJ2-1, reads DTGVSQNPRHKITKRGQNVTFRCDPISEHNRLYWYRQTLGQGPEFLTYFQNEAQLEKSRLLSDRFSAERPKGSFSTLEIQRTEQGDSAMYLCASSLTGTSYINEQFFGPGTRLTVL.

The CDR3 DNA sequence: TGTGCCACTACGTTAAAAGGCTCTGGAAACACCATATATTTT. Its translation is CATTLKGSGNTIYF. This chain connects TRBV7-8 to TRBJ1-3, with unresolved D. The V gene lost 10 bases and the J gene lost 0 bases, with 13 bases spanning the gap. Germline lookup yields CDR1 SGHVS and CDR2 FQNEAQ. The CDR3 consists of 14 residues.

This clonotype was seen a single time. The V call is TRBV9, the J call TRBJ1-1; no reliable D call. This CDR3 contains 16 residues. With 4 bases removed from V and 4 bases from J, the gap between germline ends came to 20 bases. The germline V gene encodes CDR1 SGDLS and CDR2 YYNGEE. CDR3 nucleotide sequence: TGTGCCAGCAGCCCACATTTTAATCGGGCAGGCACTGAAGCTTTCTTT. It specifies CASSPHFNRAGTEAFF.

This clonotype was detected only a few times. The chain employs TRBV10-3 and TRBJ1-5; 8 bases are shared with TRBD1. The CDR3 covers 16 residues. Germline V lookup: CDR1 ENHRY, CDR2 SYGVKD. The trim removed 0 bases at V and 7 bases at J, leaving 8 bases unmatched. The CDR3 sequence is CAISESKQGESQPQHF. CDR3 DNA sequence: TGTGCCATCAGTGAGTCGAAACAGGGGGAAAGCCAGCCCCAGCATTTT.

The sample holds a few counts of this clonotype. The chain recombines TRBV7-2 with TRBJ2-2; D possibly corresponds to TRBD2 (5 bases). V lost 7 bases and J 4 bases, leaving 13 bases between the germline ends. Germline V gives CDR1 SGHTA, CDR2 FQGNSA. The CDR3 is made up of 14 amino acids. The CDR3 reads CASTSGRSTGELFF. The CDR3 DNA reads TGTGCCAGCACCTCGGGAAGAAGCACCGGGGAGCTGTTTTTT.

This chain connects TRBV5-1 to TRBJ2-1; TRBD2 matches at 10 bases. The CDR3 covers 16 residues. The germline V gene has CDR1 SGHRS and CDR2 YFSETQ. Trimming cost V 4 bases and J 8 bases; bases outside gene matches: 12. As DNA, the CDR3 is TGCGCCAGCAGCGCCCCGGAAAAGCGGGAGGGGGATGAGCAGTTCTTC. This gives the protein CASSAPEKREGDEQFF.